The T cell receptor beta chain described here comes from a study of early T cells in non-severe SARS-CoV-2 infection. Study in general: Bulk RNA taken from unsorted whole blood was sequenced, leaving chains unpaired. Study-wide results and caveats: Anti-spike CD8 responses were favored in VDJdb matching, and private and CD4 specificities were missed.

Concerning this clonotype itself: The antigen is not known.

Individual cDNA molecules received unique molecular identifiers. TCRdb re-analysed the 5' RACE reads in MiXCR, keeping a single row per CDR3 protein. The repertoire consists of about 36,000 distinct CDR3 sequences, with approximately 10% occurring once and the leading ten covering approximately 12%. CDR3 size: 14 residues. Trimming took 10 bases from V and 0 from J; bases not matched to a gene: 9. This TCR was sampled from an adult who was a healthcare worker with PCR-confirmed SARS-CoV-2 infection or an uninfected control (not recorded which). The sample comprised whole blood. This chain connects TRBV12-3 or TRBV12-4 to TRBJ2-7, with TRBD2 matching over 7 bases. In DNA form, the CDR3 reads TGTGCCACCTCCCGCGGGGGAAGCTCCTACGAGCAGTACTTC. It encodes CATSRGGSSYEQYF.